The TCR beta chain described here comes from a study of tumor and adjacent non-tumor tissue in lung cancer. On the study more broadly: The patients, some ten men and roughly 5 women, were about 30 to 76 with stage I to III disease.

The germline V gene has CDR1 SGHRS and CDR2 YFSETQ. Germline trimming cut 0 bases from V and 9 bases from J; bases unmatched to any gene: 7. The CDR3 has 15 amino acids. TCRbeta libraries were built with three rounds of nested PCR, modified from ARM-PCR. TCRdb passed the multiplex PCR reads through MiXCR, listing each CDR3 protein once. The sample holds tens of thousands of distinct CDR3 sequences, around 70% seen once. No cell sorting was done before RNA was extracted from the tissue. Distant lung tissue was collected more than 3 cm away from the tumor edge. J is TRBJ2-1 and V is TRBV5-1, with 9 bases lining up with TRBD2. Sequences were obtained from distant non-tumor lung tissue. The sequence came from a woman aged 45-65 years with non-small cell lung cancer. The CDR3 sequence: CASSLVSSGKGEQFF. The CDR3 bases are TGCGCCAGCAGCTTGGTGTCTAGCGGGAAGGGTGAGCAGTTCTTC.